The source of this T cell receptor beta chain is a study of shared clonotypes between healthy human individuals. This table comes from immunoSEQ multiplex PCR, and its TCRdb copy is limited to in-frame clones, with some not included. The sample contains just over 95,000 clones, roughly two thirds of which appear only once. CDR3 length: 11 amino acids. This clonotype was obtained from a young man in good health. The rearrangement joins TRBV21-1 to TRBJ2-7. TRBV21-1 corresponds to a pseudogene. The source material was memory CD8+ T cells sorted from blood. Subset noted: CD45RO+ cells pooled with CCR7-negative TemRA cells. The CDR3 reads CASSKRNEQYF. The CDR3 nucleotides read TGTGCCAGCAGCAAACGGAACGAGCAGTACTTC.